This T cell receptor (beta chain) was captured by sequencing in a study of PD-1 blockade in classical Hodgkin lymphoma. Germline-derived CDR1 and CDR2 are SGHAT and FQNNGV. The CDR3 covers 14 residues. Trimming shortened V by 6 bases and J by 3 bases, and 12 bases separated the two germline ends. With respect to this clone: Its antigen is still unknown.

The data were produced by immunoSEQ multiplex PCR, yet TCRdb's version contains in-frame clones alone and is incomplete. The table lists 6,500 to 7,500 clones, about 75% of them singletons. Points from the study as a whole: Among the patients, those starting nivolumab under 1 year after ASCT were excluded. By C4D1, diversity of CD4+ TCRs had risen significantly, whereas that of CD8+ TCRs had not.

No patient escaped relapse after autologous stem cell transplantation, and brentuximab vedotin exposure varied. Complete response, partial response or progressive disease was recorded as best response. The starting material was peripheral blood mononuclear cells (PBMCs), obtained before the second cycle of nivolumab. This clonotype was sampled from a human donor with classical Hodgkin lymphoma. V usage is TRBV11-2 and J usage is TRBJ2-1; perhaps D is TRBD1 or TRBD2 (5 bases each). CDR3 protein: CASRGDGFYNEQFF. DNA of the CDR3: TGTGCCAGCAGGGGGGACGGGTTCTACAATGAGCAGTTCTTC. The full variable domain, in which reference TRBV11-2 and TRBJ2-1 provide the parts outside the CDR3, is EAGVAQSPRYKIIEKRQSVAFWCNPISGHATLYWYQQILGQGPKLLIQFQNNGVVDDSQLPKDRFSAERLKGVDSTLKIQPAKLEDSAVYLCASRGDGFYNEQFFGPGTRLTVL.